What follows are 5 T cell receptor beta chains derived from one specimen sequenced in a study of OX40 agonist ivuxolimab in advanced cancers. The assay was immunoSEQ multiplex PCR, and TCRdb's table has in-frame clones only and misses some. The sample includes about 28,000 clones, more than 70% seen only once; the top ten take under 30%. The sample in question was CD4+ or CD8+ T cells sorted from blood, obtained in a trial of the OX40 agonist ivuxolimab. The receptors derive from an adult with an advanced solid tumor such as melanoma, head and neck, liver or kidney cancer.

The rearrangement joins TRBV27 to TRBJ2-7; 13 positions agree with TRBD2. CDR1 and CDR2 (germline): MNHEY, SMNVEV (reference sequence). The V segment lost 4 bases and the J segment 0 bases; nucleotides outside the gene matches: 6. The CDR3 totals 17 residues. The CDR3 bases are TGTGCCAGCAGTTCATTGACTAGCGGGGGGAGCTCCTACGAGCAGTACTTC. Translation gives CASSSLTSGGSSYEQYF.

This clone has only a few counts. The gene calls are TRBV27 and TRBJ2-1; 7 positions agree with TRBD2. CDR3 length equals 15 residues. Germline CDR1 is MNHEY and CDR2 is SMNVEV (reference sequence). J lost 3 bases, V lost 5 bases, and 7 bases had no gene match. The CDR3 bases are TGTGCCAGCAGTCCGACTAGCCGTTTCTACAATGAGCAGTTCTTC. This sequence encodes CASSPTSRFYNEQFF.

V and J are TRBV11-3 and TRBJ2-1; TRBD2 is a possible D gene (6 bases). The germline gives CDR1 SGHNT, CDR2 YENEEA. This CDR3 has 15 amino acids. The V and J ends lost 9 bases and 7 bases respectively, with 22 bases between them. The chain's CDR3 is CASTEVKAGGNEQFF. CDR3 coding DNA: TGTGCCAGTACAGAGGTGAAAGCGGGCGGAAATGAGCAGTTCTTC.

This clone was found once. CDR3 nucleotides: TGCGCCAGCAAGGATATGGGGGGAAAAGAGACCCAGTACTTC. This sequence encodes CASKDMGGKETQYF. The chain carries TRBV4-1 and TRBJ2-5, with D perhaps matching TRBD2 (6 bases). The length of the CDR3 is 14 residues. V was shortened by 7 bases and J by 3 bases, with 15 bases between the two germline ends. Germline assignment: CDR1 MGHRA and CDR2 YSYEKL.

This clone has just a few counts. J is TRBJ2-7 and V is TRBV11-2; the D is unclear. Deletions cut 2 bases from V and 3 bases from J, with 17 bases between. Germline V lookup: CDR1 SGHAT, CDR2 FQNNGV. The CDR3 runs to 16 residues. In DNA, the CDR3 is TGTGCCAGCAGCTTAAGAGGATGGGTAGCTAACTACGAGCAGTACTTC. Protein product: CASSLRGWVANYEQYF.